Listed here are 11 T cell receptor beta chains from one sample, sequenced in a study of early T cells in non-severe SARS-CoV-2 infection. Via MiXCR, TCRdb re-called the 5' RACE reads, giving one row per CDR3 protein. The sample includes tens of thousands of distinct CDR3 sequences, approximately 9.9% of them seen just once. Sequencing used whole blood. The origin of the receptors is an adult who was a healthcare worker with PCR-confirmed SARS-CoV-2 infection or an uninfected control (not recorded which).

The rearrangement links TRBV6-2 or TRBV6-3 to TRBJ1-1; D is possibly TRBD1 (5 bases). The germline V and J ends were trimmed by 7 bases and 8 bases, with 11 bases remaining between them. Germline V gene lookup returns CDR1 MNHEY and CDR2 SVGEGT. The CDR3 has 11 amino acids. CDR3 region: CASTDSAEAFF. The CDR3 region has the DNA TGTGCCAGCACTGACAGTGCAGAAGCTTTCTTT.

The sample holds a few counts of this clonotype. The chain links TRBV12-3 or TRBV12-4 to TRBJ2-6, with D hard to call. This CDR3 has 13 residues. The V end was cut by 11 bases, the J end by 0 bases, with 8 bases between. This CDR3 reads CALGGSGANVLTF. CDR3 nucleotides: TGTGCCCTCGGTGGCTCTGGGGCCAACGTCCTGACTTTC.

The rearrangement links TRBV12-3 or TRBV12-4 to TRBJ1-2; tentatively, D is TRBD1 (5 bases). V lost 5 bases to trimming and J lost 10 bases, with 14 bases between them. The CDR3 totals 12 residues. CDR3 sequence reads: CASSNTLGTYTF. The CDR3 DNA reads TGTGCCAGCAGTAACACCCTAGGGACCTACACCTTC.

This clonotype has more than one count but fewer than ten. This chain connects TRBV12-5 to TRBJ2-2; 8 bases match TRBD1. The germline CDR1 and CDR2 sequences are LGHNT and FRNRAP. Trimming at V came to 7 bases and at J to 7 bases, leaving 5 bases not matched to a gene. The CDR3 runs to 13 residues. CDR3 in amino acids: CASDRQGHGELFF. The CDR3 region has the DNA TGTGCTAGTGACCGACAGGGGCACGGGGAGCTGTTTTTT.

V gene TRBV20-1 combines with J gene TRBJ2-3, with 13 nucleotides matching TRBD2. Germline values: CDR1 DFQATT, CDR2 SNEGSKA (reference sequence). The V and J ends lost 6 bases and 3 bases, in that order; junction bases with no gene match: 3. The CDR3 is made up of 14 amino acids. The DNA for the CDR3 is TGCAGTGCCGGACTAGCGGGGGAGACAGATACGCAGTATTTT. It yields the protein CSAGLAGETDTQYF.

The chain joins TRBV20-1 to TRBJ1-6; TRBD1 might be the D (5 bases). V shed 3 bases and J shed 8 bases, with 14 bases lying between them. This CDR3 region has 14 residues. Germline CDR1 DFQATT, CDR2 SNEGSKA (reference sequence). The CDR3 sequence is CSASQNGRDSPLHF. CDR3 bases: TGCAGTGCTAGTCAGAACGGCAGGGATTCACCCCTCCACTTT.

The sample holds a few counts of this clonotype. The chain joins TRBV12-3 or TRBV12-4 to TRBJ1-1; D is undetermined. V lost 5 bases and J lost 5, with 24 bases in between. The CDR3 sequence is 17 residues long. The CDR3 DNA is TGTGCCAGCAGTCCCCCCTCGCCAACCGCAATGGTTACTGAAGCTTTCTTT. It translates to CASSPPSPTAMVTEAFF.

This clonotype was seen at least ten times. The gene calls are TRBV18 and TRBJ1-3; D is undetermined. Between the trimmed V and J ends, which lost 3 bases and 4 bases, there was a span of 10 bases. The CDR3 spans 14 residues. Per the germline V gene, CDR1 is KGHSH and CDR2 is LQKENI. In DNA form, the CDR3 reads TGTGCCAGCTCACCCAAGCCTGGAGGAAACACCATATATTTT. It codes for CASSPKPGGNTIYF.

This clonotype was observed a handful of times. The chain recombines TRBV29-1 with TRBJ2-7, with 7 nucleotides matching TRBD2. V gave up 7 bases and J gave up 1 base; unmatched junction bases: 4. Germline V gene sequence: CDR1 SQVTM, CDR2 ANQGSEA. CDR3 length equals 12 residues. The CDR3, as DNA: TGCAGCGGGCTAGCGGAATCCTACGAGCAGTACTTC. Translated: CSGLAESYEQYF.

This clonotype was detected a few times. The V and J genes are TRBV12-3 or TRBV12-4 and TRBJ2-5; 8 nucleotides line up with TRBD2. The V gene end was trimmed by 5 bases and the J gene end by 5 bases; junction bases not matched to a gene: 13. The CDR3 has 16 amino acids. The CDR3 sequence: CASSPSGLGLGETQYF. DNA for the CDR3: TGTGCCAGCAGTCCATCGGGACTAGGGTTGGGGGAGACCCAGTACTTC.

The genes are TRBV3-1 and TRBJ1-1; D not certain. V dropped 4 bases and J dropped 1 base, with 10 bases sitting between them. The germline CDR1 and CDR2 sequences are LGHDT and YNNKEL (reference sequence). The CDR3 is 14 residues long. The CDR3 nucleotides read TGTGCCAGCAGCCTCACGCGGGCGAACACTGAAGCTTTCTTT. Its protein product is CASSLTRANTEAFF.